This T cell receptor beta chain is drawn from a study of beta chain features in type 1 diabetes. Study-wide points: Within each of all four CD4+ subsets, Type 1 diabetes patients had TCRB CDR3s that were moderately but significantly shorter.

V lost 3 bases, J lost 5 bases, and 10 bases lay in between. Germline V lookup: CDR1 MNHNS, CDR2 SASEGT. The CDR3 totals 13 residues. The whole isolated RNA underwent reverse transcription, so sequencing captured expressed TCRB transcripts. TCRdb's copy holds only in-frame clones and misses some; the assay was immunoSEQ multiplex PCR. The sample holds 95,000 to 110,000 clones; 28% are singletons and the top ten take less than 0.65%. Comment on this clone: No antigen is known for it.

The chain is built from TRBV6-1 and TRBJ1-2; the D gene is possibly TRBD1 (5 bases). The source of this sequence is a young woman with type 1 diabetes. The specimen was central memory CD4+ T cells from blood. The CDR3, as DNA: TGTGCCAGCAGTGAGGGGACTAGGTATGGCTACACCTTC. It translates to CASSEGTRYGYTF.